The T cell receptor beta chain under discussion was sequenced for a study of post-analysis software for immune sequencing data (dated by TCRdb to about 2015). Regarding the study in general: The recorded disease courses included relapsing-remitting, secondary progressive and progressive-relapsing multiple sclerosis, and some patients had no subtype annotation. The patient repertoires were compared against 11 previously published healthy control repertoires obtained from donors aged roughly 6 to 25 years. A subset of samples was prepared in parallel using single-end sample barcoding, then pooled and co-amplified after Illumina adapter ligation. On the study overall, not on this receptor specifically: Strong co-clustering of samples prepared in the same batch was shown by direct clustering with F measure, prompting a batch-effect correction. Multiple sclerosis patients had significantly lower normalized Chao1 diversity than controls, a result that suggests substantial peripheral T-cell clonal expansion. Roughly 5 TRBV segments, including TRBV5-6, TRBV5-1 and TRBV20-1, were significantly more frequent in patients than controls. The control group was slightly older than the multiple sclerosis patient group.

From the cysteine up to the phenylalanine, the CDR3 has a length of 14 residues. The kept DNA is CDR3 alone, 42 bases in frame from the first base. CDR1 and CDR2, per the germline V gene, are LGHNT and FRNRAP. To demonstrate the VDJtools post-analysis software, TCR beta repertoires were profiled from the peripheral blood of about 13 young patients with multiple sclerosis. The multiple sclerosis patients were children and adolescents between about 6 and 16 years of age. Library generation was performed with PCR. Sequencing relied on an Illumina HiSeq 2500. To reduce PCR and sequencing biases, unique molecular identifiers were built into the TCR beta cDNA libraries. Per 1 to 10 million input T cells, approximately 500,000 cDNA molecules were obtained, such that each molecule approximated one T cell. Patient libraries were prepared and sequenced with the same protocol used for the earlier healthy control dataset. Samples belonging to the same batch were prepared together, multiplexed and sequenced on a shared HiSeq lane. Per the source publication's procedure: Raw barcoded reads were processed with MIGEC, and single-read molecular identifier groups were discarded before consensus assembly and CDR3 extraction. VDJtools was used for post-analysis of the clonotype tables, and diversity was normalized by down-sampling every dataset to the size of the smallest sample. To correct batch-related cross-sample contamination, repertoire overlap clustering matched CDR3 amino acid sequences but not nucleotide sequences. The raw public data were reprocessed by TCRdb itself: fastp quality trimming at Q25, MiXCR clonotype calling, in-frame beta chains only. Entries are consolidated by CDR3 protein sequence, retaining the most common genes and DNA. TCRdb assigned the V and J calls; the authors' analysis was not used. The sample profile shows fewer than 850,000 distinct CDR3 sequences; approximately 30% of them were found once. Clones ranked in the top ten supply more than 0.55% of the sample.

Notes on this clonotype: The antigen this receptor binds is unknown. The junction and the germline gene differ at one end; a read error may be behind it.

Input material: blood. The TCR sequence derives from a girl aged 10-17 years with multiple sclerosis. This receptor chain uses TRBV12-5 and TRBJ1-1, with TRBD1 matching 10 junction bases. Here is the DNA: TGTGCTAGTGGCCGGACAGGGGGGAACACTGAGGCTTTCTTT. Its coded protein is CASGRTGGNTEAFF. With the portions outside the CDR3 filled from the reference TRBV12-5 and TRBJ1-1 genes, the complete variable region becomes DARVTQTPRHKVTEMGQEVTMRCQPILGHNTVFWYRQTMMQGLELLAYFRNRAPLDDSGMPKDRFSAEMPDATLATLKIQPSEPRDSAVYFCASGRTGGNTEAFFGQGTRLTVV.